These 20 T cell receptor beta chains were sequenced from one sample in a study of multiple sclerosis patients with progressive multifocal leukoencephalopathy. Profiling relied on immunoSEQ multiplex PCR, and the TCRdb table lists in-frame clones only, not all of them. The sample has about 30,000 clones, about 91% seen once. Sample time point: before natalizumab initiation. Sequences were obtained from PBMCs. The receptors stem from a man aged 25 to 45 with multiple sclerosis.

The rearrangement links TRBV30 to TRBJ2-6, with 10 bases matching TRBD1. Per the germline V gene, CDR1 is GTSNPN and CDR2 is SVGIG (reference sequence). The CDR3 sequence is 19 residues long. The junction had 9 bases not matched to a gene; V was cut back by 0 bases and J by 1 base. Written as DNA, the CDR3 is TGTGCCTGGAGTGTACTATGGGACAGGGGTCCATCTGGGGCCAACGTCCTGACTTTC. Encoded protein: CAWSVLWDRGPSGANVLTF.

The CDR3 spells CASSDDVPGGYTF. CDR3 nucleotides: TGTGCCAGCAGTGACGACGTCCCGGGAGGCTACACCTTC. V usage is TRBV2 and J usage is TRBJ1-2; no definite D call. The CDR3 covers 13 residues. Trimming took off 3 bases at V and 8 bases at J, with 13 bases between the two ends. CDR1 is SNHLY, CDR2 FYNNEI, per germline.

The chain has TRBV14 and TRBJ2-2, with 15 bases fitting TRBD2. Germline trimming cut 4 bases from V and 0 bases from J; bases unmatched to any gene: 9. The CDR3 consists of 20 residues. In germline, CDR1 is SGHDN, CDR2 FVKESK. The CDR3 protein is CASSLGLAGGPWTNTGELFF. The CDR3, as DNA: TGTGCCAGCAGCCTTGGACTAGCGGGAGGGCCATGGACGAACACCGGGGAGCTGTTTTTT.

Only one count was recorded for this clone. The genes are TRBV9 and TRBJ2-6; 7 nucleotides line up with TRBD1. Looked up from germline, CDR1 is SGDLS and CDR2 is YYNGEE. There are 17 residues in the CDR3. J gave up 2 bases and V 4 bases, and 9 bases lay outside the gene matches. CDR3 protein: CASSKGQSFPGANVLTF. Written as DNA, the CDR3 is TGTGCCAGCAGCAAGGGACAGAGTTTCCCTGGGGCCAACGTCCTGACTTTC. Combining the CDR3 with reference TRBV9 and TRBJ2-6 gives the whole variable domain DSGVTQTPKHLITATGQRVTLRCSPRSGDLSVYWYQQSLDQGLQFLIQYYNGEERAKGNILERFSAQQFPDLHSELNLSSLELGDSALYFCASSKGQSFPGANVLTFGAGSRLTVL.

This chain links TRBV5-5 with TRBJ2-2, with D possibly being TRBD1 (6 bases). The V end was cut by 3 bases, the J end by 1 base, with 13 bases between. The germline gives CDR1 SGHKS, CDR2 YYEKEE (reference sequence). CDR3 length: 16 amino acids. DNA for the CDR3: TGTGCCAGCAGCTGGGCCGGGACAAAGAACACCGGGGAGCTGTTTTTT. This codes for CASSWAGTKNTGELFF.

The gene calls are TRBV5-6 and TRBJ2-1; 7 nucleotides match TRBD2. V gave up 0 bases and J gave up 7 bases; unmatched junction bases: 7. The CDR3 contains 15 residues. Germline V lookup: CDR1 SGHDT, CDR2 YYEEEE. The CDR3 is CASSLVGGRENEQFF. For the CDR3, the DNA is TGTGCCAGCAGCTTGGTGGGCGGGAGAGAAAATGAGCAGTTCTTC.

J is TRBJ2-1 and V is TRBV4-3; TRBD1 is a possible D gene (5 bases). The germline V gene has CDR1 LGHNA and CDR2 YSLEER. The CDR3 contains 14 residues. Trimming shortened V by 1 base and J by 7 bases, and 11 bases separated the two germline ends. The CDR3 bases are TGCGCCAGCAGCCAAGCCAGGGCTGGGAATGAGCAGTTCTTC. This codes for CASSQARAGNEQFF.

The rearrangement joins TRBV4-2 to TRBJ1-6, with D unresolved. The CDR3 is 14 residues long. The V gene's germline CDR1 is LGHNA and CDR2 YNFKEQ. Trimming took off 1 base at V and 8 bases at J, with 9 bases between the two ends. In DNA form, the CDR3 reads TGTGCCAGCAGCCAAGGAGTTGGGGATTCACCCCTCCACTTT. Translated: CASSQGVGDSPLHF.

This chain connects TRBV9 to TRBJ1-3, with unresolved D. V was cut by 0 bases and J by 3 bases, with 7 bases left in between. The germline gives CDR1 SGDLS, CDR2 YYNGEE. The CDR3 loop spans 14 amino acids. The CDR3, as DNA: TGTGCCAGCAGCGTAGGTACAGTTGGAAACACCATATATTTT. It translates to CASSVGTVGNTIYF.

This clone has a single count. The CDR3 spells CASSLSGASTDTQYF. CDR3 DNA: TGCGCCAGCAGCTTGTCAGGGGCCAGCACAGATACGCAGTATTTT. The chain carries TRBV5-1 and TRBJ2-3; D might be TRBD1 (6 bases). This CDR3 comprises 15 residues. Trimming left V 1 base short and J 0 bases short, with 9 bases between. Germline V CDR1 and CDR2: SGHRS, YFSETQ.

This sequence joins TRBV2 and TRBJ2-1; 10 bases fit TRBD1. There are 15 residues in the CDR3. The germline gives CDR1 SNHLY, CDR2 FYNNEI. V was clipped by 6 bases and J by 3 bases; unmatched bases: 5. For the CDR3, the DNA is TGTGCCAGCAGCCGAGACAGGGGGCTCTACAATGAGCAGTTCTTC. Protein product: CASSRDRGLYNEQFF.

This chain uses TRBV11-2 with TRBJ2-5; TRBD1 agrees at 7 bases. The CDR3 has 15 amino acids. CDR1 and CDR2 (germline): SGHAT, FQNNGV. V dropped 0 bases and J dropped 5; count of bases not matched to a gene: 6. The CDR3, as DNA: TGTGCCAGCAGCTTAGAATTGACAGGGATGGAGACCCAGTACTTC. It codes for CASSLELTGMETQYF.

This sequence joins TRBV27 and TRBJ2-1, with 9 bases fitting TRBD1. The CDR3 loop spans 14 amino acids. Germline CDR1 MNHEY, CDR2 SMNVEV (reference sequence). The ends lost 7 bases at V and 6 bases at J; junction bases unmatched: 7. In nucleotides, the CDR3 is TGTGCCAGCACCCTTGGACAGGGGCCCAATGAGCAGTTCTTC. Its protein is CASTLGQGPNEQFF.

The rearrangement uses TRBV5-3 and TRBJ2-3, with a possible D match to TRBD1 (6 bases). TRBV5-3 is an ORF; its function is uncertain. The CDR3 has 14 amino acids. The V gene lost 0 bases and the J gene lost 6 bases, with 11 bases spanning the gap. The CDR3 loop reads CARSLVNRDDTQYF. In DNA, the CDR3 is TGTGCCAGAAGCTTGGTTAACAGGGACGATACGCAGTATTTT.

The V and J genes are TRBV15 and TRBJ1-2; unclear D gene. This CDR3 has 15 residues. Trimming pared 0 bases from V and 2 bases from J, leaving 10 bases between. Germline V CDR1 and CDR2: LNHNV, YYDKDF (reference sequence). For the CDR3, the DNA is TGTGCCACCAGCAGAGATCTGGCGGAAAACTATGGCTACACCTTC. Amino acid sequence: CATSRDLAENYGYTF.

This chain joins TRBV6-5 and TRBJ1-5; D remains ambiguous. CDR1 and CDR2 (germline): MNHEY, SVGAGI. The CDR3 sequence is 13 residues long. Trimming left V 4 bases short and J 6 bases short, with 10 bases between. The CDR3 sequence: CASSSQRSQPQHF. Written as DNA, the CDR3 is TGTGCCAGCAGTTCCCAACGGAGTCAGCCCCAGCATTTT.

CDR3 DNA sequence: TGTGCCAGCTCACTGACAGGGGCGCAAGAGACCCAGTACTTC. As protein: CASSLTGAQETQYF. The V gene is TRBV18, the J gene TRBJ2-5; TRBD1 aligns across 8 bases. J lost 2 bases, V lost 4 bases, and 3 bases had no gene match. Germline V lookup: CDR1 KGHSH, CDR2 LQKENI. The CDR3 is 14 residues long.

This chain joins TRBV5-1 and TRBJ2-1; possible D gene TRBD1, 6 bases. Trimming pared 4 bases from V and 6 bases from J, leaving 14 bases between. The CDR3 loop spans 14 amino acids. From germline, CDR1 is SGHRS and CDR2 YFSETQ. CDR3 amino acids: CASSPDSPLNEQFF. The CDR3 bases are TGCGCCAGCAGCCCGGACAGCCCTCTCAATGAGCAGTTCTTC.

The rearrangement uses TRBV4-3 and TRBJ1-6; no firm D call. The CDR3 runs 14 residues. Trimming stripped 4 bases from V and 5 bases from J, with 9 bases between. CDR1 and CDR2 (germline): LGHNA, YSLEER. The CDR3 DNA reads TGCGCCAGCAGCCGTGACGGGGATAATTCACCCCTCCACTTT. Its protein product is CASSRDGDNSPLHF.

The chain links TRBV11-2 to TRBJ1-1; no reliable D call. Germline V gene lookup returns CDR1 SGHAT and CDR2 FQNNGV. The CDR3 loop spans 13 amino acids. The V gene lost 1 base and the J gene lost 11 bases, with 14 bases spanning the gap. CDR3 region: CASSLVGGLEAFF. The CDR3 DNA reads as TGTGCCAGCAGCTTAGTTGGAGGGTTGGAGGCTTTCTTT.